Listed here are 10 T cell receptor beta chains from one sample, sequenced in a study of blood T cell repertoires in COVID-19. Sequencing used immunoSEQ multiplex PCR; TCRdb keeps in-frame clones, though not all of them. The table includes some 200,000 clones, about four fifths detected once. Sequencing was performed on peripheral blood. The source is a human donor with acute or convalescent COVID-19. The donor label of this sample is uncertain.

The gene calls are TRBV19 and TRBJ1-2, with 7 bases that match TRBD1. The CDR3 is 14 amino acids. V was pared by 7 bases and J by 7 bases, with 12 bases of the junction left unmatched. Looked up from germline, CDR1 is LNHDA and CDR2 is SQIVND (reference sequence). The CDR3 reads CASKPGDRVFGYTF. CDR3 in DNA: TGTGCCAGTAAGCCGGGAGACAGGGTCTTTGGCTACACCTTC.

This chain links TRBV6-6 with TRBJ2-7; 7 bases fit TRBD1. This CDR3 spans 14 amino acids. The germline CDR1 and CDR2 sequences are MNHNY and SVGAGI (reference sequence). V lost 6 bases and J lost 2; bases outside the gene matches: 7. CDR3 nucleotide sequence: TGTGCCAGCAGAGGGAACAGGGGCCCCTACGAGCAGTACTTC. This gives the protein CASRGNRGPYEQYF.

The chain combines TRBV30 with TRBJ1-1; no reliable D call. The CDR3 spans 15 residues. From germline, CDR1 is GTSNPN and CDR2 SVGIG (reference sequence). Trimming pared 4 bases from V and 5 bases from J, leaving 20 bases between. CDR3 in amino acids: CAWNVRRVVETEAFF. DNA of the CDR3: TGTGCCTGGAATGTACGCAGAGTGGTGGAGACTGAAGCTTTCTTT.

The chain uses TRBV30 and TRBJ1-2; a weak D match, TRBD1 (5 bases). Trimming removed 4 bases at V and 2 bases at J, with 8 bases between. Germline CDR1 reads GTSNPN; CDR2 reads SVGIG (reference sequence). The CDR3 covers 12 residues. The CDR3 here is CAWTRGNYGYTF. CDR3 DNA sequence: TGTGCCTGGACTAGGGGAAACTATGGCTACACCTTC.

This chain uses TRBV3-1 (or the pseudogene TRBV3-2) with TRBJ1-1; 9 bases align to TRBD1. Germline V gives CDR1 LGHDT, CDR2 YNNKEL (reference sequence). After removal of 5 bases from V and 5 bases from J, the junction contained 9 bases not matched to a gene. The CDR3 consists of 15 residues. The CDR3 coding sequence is TGTGCCAGCAGCTACTACAGGGGGCTTCGAACTGAAGCTTTCTTT. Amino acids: CASSYYRGLRTEAFF.

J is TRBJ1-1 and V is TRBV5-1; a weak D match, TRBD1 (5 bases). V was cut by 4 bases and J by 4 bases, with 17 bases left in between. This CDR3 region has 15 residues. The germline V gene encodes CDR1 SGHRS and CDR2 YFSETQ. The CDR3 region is CASSPGLVGGTEAFF. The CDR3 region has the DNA TGCGCCAGCAGCCCAGGCTTGGTGGGGGGCACTGAAGCTTTCTTT.

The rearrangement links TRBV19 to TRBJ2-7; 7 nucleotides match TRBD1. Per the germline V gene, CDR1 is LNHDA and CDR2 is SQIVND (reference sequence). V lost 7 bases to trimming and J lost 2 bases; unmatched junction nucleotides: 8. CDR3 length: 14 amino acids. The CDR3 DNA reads TGTGCCAGTACCCCCGGGACAGTCCCCTACGAGCAGTACTTC. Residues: CASTPGTVPYEQYF.

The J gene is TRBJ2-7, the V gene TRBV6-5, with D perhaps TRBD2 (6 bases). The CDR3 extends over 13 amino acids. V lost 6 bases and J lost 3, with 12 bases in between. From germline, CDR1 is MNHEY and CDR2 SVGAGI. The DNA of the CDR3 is TGTGCCAGCAGCGGGGACTCCATCTACGAGCAGTACTTC. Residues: CASSGDSIYEQYF.

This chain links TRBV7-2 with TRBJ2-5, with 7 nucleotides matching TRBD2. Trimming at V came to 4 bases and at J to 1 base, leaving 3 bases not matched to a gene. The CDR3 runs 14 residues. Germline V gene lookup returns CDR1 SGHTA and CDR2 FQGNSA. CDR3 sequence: CASSSGGSQETQYF. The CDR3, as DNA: TGTGCCAGCAGCTCCGGGGGGAGCCAAGAGACCCAGTACTTC.

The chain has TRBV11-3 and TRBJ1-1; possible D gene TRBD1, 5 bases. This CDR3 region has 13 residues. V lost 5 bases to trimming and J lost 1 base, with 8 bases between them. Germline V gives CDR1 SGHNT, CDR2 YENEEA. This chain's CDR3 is CASSNDRNTEAFF. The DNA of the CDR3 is TGTGCCAGCAGCAATGACAGGAACACTGAAGCTTTCTTT.